This TCR beta chain was recorded in a study of blood T cell repertoires in COVID-19. There are 15 residues in the CDR3. Germline trimming cut 4 bases from V and 2 bases from J; bases unmatched to any gene: 8. From germline, CDR1 is SGDLS and CDR2 YYNGEE. In the original processing: It was from reference gene primer amplification that nucleated cell counts were estimated. Data came from immunoSEQ multiplex PCR; TCRdb stores just in-frame clones and leaves some out. V and J calls and clone size are copied from that table; D and trimming were computed from the DNA. The top ten clones hold over 9.5% of a sample with tens of thousands of clones, 60% to 80% of them seen once.

The sequencing sample was made of peripheral blood. This clonotype originated in a human donor in a cohort sampled during active COVID-19. The rearrangement joins TRBV9 to TRBJ1-2, with 7 bases aligning to TRBD1. CDR3 in amino acids: CASSQRDRQNYGYTF. The CDR3 DNA reads as TGTGCCAGCAGCCAAAGGGACAGACAGAACTATGGCTACACCTTC.